The source of this TCR beta chain is a study of blood T cell repertoires in COVID-19. Clones were read by immunoSEQ multiplex PCR, and TCRdb kept only the in-frame ones, dropping some. The sample records about 98,000 clones, approximately 81% being singletons. This clone was seen a single time. The source of this sequence is a woman aged 80 or older with acute or convalescent COVID-19. The sequenced sample consisted of peripheral blood.

This CDR3 is CASRGPGLNTEAFF. The CDR3 DNA reads as TGTGCCAGCAGGGGTCCAGGCCTTAACACTGAAGCTTTCTTT. The genes are TRBV6-5 and TRBJ1-1; D ambiguous. This CDR3 is built from 14 residues. V gave up 6 bases and J gave up 2 bases, with 13 bases separating them. The germline V gene has CDR1 MNHEY and CDR2 SVGAGI.